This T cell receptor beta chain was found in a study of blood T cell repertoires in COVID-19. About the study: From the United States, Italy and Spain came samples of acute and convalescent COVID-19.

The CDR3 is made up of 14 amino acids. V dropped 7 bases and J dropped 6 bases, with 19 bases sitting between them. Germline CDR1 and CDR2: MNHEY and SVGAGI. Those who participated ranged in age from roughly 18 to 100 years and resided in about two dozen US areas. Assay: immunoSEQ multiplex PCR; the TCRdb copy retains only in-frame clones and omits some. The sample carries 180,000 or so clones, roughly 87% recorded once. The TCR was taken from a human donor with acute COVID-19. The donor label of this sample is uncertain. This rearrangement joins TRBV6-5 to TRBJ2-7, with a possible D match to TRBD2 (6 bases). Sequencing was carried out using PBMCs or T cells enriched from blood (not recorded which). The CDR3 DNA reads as TGTGCCAGCACCGATAGGAGGGATTCTGGCGAGCAGTACTTC. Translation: CASTDRRDSGEQYF.